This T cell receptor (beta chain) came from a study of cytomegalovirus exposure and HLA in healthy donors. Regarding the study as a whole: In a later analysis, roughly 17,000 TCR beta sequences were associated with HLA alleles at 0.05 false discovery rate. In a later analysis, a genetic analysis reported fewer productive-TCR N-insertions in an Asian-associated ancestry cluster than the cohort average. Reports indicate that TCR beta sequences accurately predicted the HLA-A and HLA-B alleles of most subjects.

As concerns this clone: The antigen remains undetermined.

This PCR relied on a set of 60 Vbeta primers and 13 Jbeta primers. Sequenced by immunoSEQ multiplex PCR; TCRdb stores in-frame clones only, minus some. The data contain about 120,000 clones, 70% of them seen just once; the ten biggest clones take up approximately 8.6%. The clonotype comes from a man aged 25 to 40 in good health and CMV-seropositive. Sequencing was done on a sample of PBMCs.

The chain's CDR3 is CASSAGQAKETQYF. In DNA, the CDR3 is TGTGCCAGCAGCGCCGGACAGGCTAAGGAGACCCAGTACTTC. The rearrangement uses TRBV9 and TRBJ2-5, with TRBD1 identical over 7 bases. V trimming: 3 bases; J trimming: 5 bases; junction bases outside the gene matches: 7. CDR3 length: 14 residues. From germline, CDR1 is SGDLS and CDR2 YYNGEE. The entire variable domain, with the rest obtained from reference TRBV9 and TRBJ2-5, is as follows: DSGVTQTPKHLITATGQRVTLRCSPRSGDLSVYWYQQSLDQGLQFLIQYYNGEERAKGNILERFSAQQFPDLHSELNLSSLELGDSALYFCASSAGQAKETQYFGPGTRLLVL.